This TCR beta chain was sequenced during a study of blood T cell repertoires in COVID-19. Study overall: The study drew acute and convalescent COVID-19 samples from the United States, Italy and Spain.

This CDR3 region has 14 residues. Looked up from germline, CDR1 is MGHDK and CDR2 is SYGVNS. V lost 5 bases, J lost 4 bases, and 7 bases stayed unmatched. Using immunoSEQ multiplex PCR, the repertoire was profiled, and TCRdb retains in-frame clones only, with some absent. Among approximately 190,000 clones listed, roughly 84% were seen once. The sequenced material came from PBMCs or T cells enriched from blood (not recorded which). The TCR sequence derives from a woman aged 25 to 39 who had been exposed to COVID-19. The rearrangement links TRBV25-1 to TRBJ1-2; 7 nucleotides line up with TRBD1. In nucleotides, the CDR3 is TGTGCCAGCAGTATCCGAGGGGGCTCCTATGGCTACACCTTC. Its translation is CASSIRGGSYGYTF.